These 21 T cell receptor beta chains were all obtained from the same sample, sequenced in a study of T cell responses to AZD1222 COVID-19 vaccine. Repertoires were generated with immunoSEQ multiplex PCR, while TCRdb's copy carries only in-frame clones and drops some. The repertoire includes 100,000 to 150,000 clones, approximately 90% of them detected once, and 7.9% sits in the top ten. This specimen was peripheral blood, taken 28 days after the second AZD1222 dose. The receptor source for this set is an adult who received the AZD1222 COVID-19 vaccine.

The V and J genes are TRBV6-4 and TRBJ1-2; 9 bases fit TRBD1. Germline CDR1 MRHNA, CDR2 SNTAGT. The length of the CDR3 is 13 residues. The J segment lost 7 bases and the V segment lost 4 bases, leaving 4 bases of the junction unmatched. The DNA of the CDR3 is TGTGCCAGCAGTGGCCCGACAGGGGGTGGCTACACCTTC. Translating gives CASSGPTGGGYTF.

This rearrangement joins TRBV10-2 to TRBJ2-7, with 8 bases matching TRBD2. This CDR3 contains 14 residues. Germline V gene lookup returns CDR1 WSHSY and CDR2 SAAADI. Trimming took 7 bases from V and 1 from J; bases not matched to a gene: 6. The CDR3: CASTPTSGSYEQYF. The CDR3 DNA is TGCGCCAGCACGCCTACTAGCGGATCCTACGAGCAGTACTTC.

The chain carries TRBV7-2 and TRBJ2-1, with 7 bases matching TRBD1. The CDR3 sequence is 15 residues long. Germline V gene sequence: CDR1 SGHTA, CDR2 FQGNSA. Trimming cost V 5 bases and J 5 bases; bases outside gene matches: 9. CDR3 loop: CASSTDRDTHNEQFF. Written as DNA, the CDR3 is TGTGCCAGCAGCACCGACAGGGACACCCACAATGAGCAGTTCTTC.

The rearrangement uses TRBV4-2 and TRBJ2-2; TRBD2 is a possible D gene (6 bases). The CDR3 runs to 16 residues. The ends were cut back, 0 bases at V and 3 bases at J, with 11 bases in the middle. Germline V gene lookup returns CDR1 LGHNA and CDR2 YNFKEQ. CDR3 DNA: TGTGCCAGCAGCCAAGATCCGGGGGTGGACACCGGGGAGCTGTTTTTT. It encodes CASSQDPGVDTGELFF.

The chain recombines TRBV5-1 with TRBJ2-7; a possible D gene is TRBD1 (6 bases). The germline CDR1 and CDR2 sequences are SGHRS and YFSETQ. CDR3 size: 12 residues. Trimming left V 4 bases short and J 6 bases short, with 11 bases between. The CDR3 reads CASSPDSGEQYF. For the CDR3, the DNA is TGCGCCAGCAGCCCGGACAGTGGCGAGCAGTACTTC.

V and J are TRBV5-1 and TRBJ1-6; D might be TRBD1 (6 bases). Germline V gene lookup returns CDR1 SGHRS and CDR2 YFSETQ. Trimming removed 6 bases at V and 9 bases at J, with 13 bases between. The CDR3 is 13 residues long. CDR3 in DNA: TGCGCCAGCACCACAGGGACTGGTTCACCCCTCCACTTT. Translation: CASTTGTGSPLHF.

The V and J genes are TRBV7-9 and TRBJ1-2; the D is unclear. The CDR3 is 16 amino acids. CDR1 is SEHNR, CDR2 FQNEAQ, per germline (reference sequence). V lost 4 bases and J lost 0, with 15 bases in between. This CDR3 reads CASSSTLHAANYGYTF. DNA for the CDR3: TGTGCCAGCAGCTCCACATTACACGCCGCTAACTATGGCTACACCTTC.

The V and J genes are TRBV19 and TRBJ2-1; D could derive from TRBD1 or TRBD2 (6 bases each). This CDR3 has 13 amino acids. CDR1 and CDR2 from the germline V gene are LNHDA and SQIVND (reference sequence). V was cut by 6 bases and J by 4 bases, with 10 bases left in between. For the CDR3, the DNA is TGTGCCAGTAGGGGCGGGACATACAATGAGCAGTTCTTC. It is translated as CASRGGTYNEQFF.

The chain's CDR3 is CASSGGMGQETQYF. The CDR3 DNA follows: TGTGCCAGCAGTGGGGGCATGGGGCAAGAGACCCAGTACTTC. The V and J genes are TRBV2 and TRBJ2-5, with a weak D call TRBD1 (5 bases). Looked up from germline, CDR1 is SNHLY and CDR2 is FYNNEI. Trimming took 4 bases from V and 2 from J, leaving 11 bases between them. This CDR3 spans 14 amino acids.

This rearrangement joins TRBV2 to TRBJ2-7; D is undetermined. Germline values: CDR1 SNHLY, CDR2 FYNNEI. Trimming removed 5 bases from V and 6 bases from J, with 5 bases in between. This CDR3 contains 10 residues. CDR3 loop: CASSNIEQYF. CDR3 sequence (DNA): TGTGCCAGCAGTAATATCGAGCAGTACTTC.

This clone appeared once. This sequence joins TRBV27 and TRBJ2-1, with TRBD1 matching over 8 bases. The CDR3 loop spans 14 amino acids. Germline CDR1 is MNHEY and CDR2 is SMNVEV (reference sequence). The V gene end was trimmed by 9 bases and the J gene end by 0 bases; junction bases not matched to a gene: 4. The CDR3 coding sequence is TGTGCCAGTCGGGACAGGAGCTCCTACAATGAGCAGTTCTTC. This sequence encodes CASRDRSSYNEQFF.

The rearrangement joins TRBV7-2 to TRBJ1-3; no clear D. The germline V gene has CDR1 SGHTA and CDR2 FQGNSA. Trimming cost V 1 base and J 0 bases, with 7 bases left between them. The CDR3 is 15 residues long. CDR3 in amino acids: CASSLVPISGNTIYF. CDR3 DNA: TGTGCCAGCAGCTTAGTGCCTATCTCTGGAAACACCATATATTTT.

The chain is built from TRBV12-5 and TRBJ1-1; D might be TRBD1 (6 bases). CDR1 is LGHNT, CDR2 FRNRAP, per germline. The CDR3 contains 12 residues. The V and J ends lost 3 bases and 8 bases respectively, with 10 bases between them. CDR3 in DNA: TGTGCTAGTGGTTTAGGACAGTCGGAAGCTTTCTTT. It translates to CASGLGQSEAFF.

This chain connects TRBV27 to TRBJ1-1; D might be TRBD1 (5 bases). Germline CDR1 and CDR2: MNHEY and SMNVEV (reference sequence). The CDR3 runs to 14 residues. V was pared by 4 bases and J by 4 bases, with 13 bases between. Here the CDR3 reads CASSSGMRTTEAFF. The CDR3 DNA sequence: TGTGCCAGCAGTTCAGGGATGCGAACCACTGAAGCTTTCTTT.

The gene calls are TRBV10-1 and TRBJ1-2, with D hard to call. The germline V and J ends were trimmed by 7 bases and 6 bases, with 15 bases remaining between them. Germline-derived CDR1 and CDR2 are WNHNN and SYGVQD (reference sequence). CDR3 size: 13 residues. In nucleotides, the CDR3 is TGCGCCAGCAAAACCGGACCGAGCGATGGCTACACCTTC. This sequence encodes CASKTGPSDGYTF.

V gene TRBV5-1 combines with J gene TRBJ2-5, with 11 positions matching TRBD2. Germline trimming cut 0 bases from V and 5 bases from J; bases unmatched to any gene: 3. This CDR3 region has 15 residues. The germline CDR1 and CDR2 sequences are SGHRS and YFSETQ. CDR3 residues: CASSLEASGGETQYF. The CDR3 DNA sequence: TGCGCCAGCAGCTTGGAGGCTAGCGGGGGGGAGACCCAGTACTTC. The variable domain in full, with the rest retrieved from reference TRBV5-1 and TRBJ2-5, is KAGVTQTPRYLIKTRGQQVTLSCSPISGHRSVSWYQQTPGQGLQFLFEYFSETQRNKGNFPGRFSGRQFSNSRSEMNVSTLELGDSALYLCASSLEASGGETQYFGPGTRLLVL.

The chain recombines TRBV2 with TRBJ1-3; no reliable D call. The CDR3 has 14 residues. The ends were cut back, 2 bases at V and 0 bases at J, with 5 bases in the middle. Germline V gene lookup returns CDR1 SNHLY and CDR2 FYNNEI. The CDR3 reads CASSEPRSGNTIYF. In nucleotides, the CDR3 is TGTGCCAGCAGTGAACCGCGCTCTGGAAACACCATATATTTT. The whole variable domain, remainder taken from reference TRBV2 and TRBJ1-3, is EPEVTQTPSHQVTQMGQEVILRCVPISNHLYFYWYRQILGQKVEFLVSFYNNEISEKSEIFDDQFSVERPDGSNFTLKIRSTKLEDSAMYFCASSEPRSGNTIYFGEGSWLTVV.

This clone showed up just a few times. This rearrangement joins TRBV15 to TRBJ1-5; 7 bases are shared with TRBD1. CDR1 and CDR2 (germline): LNHNV, YYDKDF (reference sequence). The CDR3 loop spans 14 amino acids. The V and J ends lost 4 bases and 5 bases, in that order; junction bases with no gene match: 5. The chain's CDR3 is CATSMTGPHQPQHF. The CDR3 coding sequence is TGTGCCACCAGCATGACAGGGCCACATCAGCCCCAGCATTTT.

J is TRBJ1-2 and V is TRBV29-1; D possibly corresponds to TRBD1 (5 bases). The CDR3 covers 18 residues. Germline V gene lookup returns CDR1 SQVTM and CDR2 ANQGSEA. Trimming left V 4 bases short and J 5 bases short, with 29 bases between. CDR3 DNA: TGCAGCGTTGTGGGGGGGAGGCAGGGTCCGTTCGGGTGGTATGGCTACACCTTC. Its protein product is CSVVGGRQGPFGWYGYTF.

This chain joins TRBV7-9 and TRBJ2-7, with 8 positions matching TRBD2. The germline CDR1 and CDR2 sequences are SEHNR and FQNEAQ (reference sequence). The CDR3 contains 15 residues. With 5 bases clipped from V and 3 bases from J, the junction kept 9 bases outside the gene matches. The DNA of the CDR3 is TGTGCCAGCAGCCAATCGGGACTAGGTAACTACGAGCAGTACTTC. It yields the protein CASSQSGLGNYEQYF.

Comment on this clone: A read error may account for a junction end that differs from germline. The chain uses TRBV7-7 and TRBJ2-1; 11 bases match TRBD2. The CDR3 contains 15 residues. Per the germline V gene, CDR1 is SSHAT and CDR2 is FNYEAQ (reference sequence). In DNA form, the CDR3 reads TGTGCTAGCAGCCTACTAGCGGGAGCGCACAATGAGCAGTTCTTC. This translates into CASSLLAGAHNEQFF. The complete variable domain, with remaining parts taken from reference TRBV7-7 and TRBJ2-1, reads GAGVSQSPRYKVTKRGQDVTLRCDPISSHATLYWYQQALGQGPEFLTYFNYEAQPDKSGLPSDRFSAERPEGSISTLTIQRTEQRDSAMYRCASSLLAGAHNEQFFGPGTRLTVL.